The T cell receptor (beta chain) described here comes from a study of human T cells and chemical hapten exposure. For the library, individual cDNA molecules each received unique molecular identifiers. MiXCR, run by TCRdb on the RACE reads, gives a single entry per CDR3 protein. The sample carries about 74,000 distinct CDR3 sequences, 13% to 15% recorded once. This CDR3 has 16 amino acids. Trimming left V 2 bases short and J 0 bases short, with 10 bases between. Looked up from germline, CDR1 is SEHNR and CDR2 is FQNEAQ (reference sequence). Described time point: pre-sensitization, week 0. Treatment denoted: therapeutic diphenylcyclopropenone sensitization with weekly scalp DPC. The template was total RNA from unfractionated whole blood.

The clonotype comes from a woman between 45 and 60 years old with alopecia areata. Some clones in this sample may be carry-over from other donors' samples. Source: whole blood, taken in connection with sensitization to the hapten diphenylcyclopropenone (DPC). The chain couples TRBV7-9 to TRBJ1-4; tentatively, D is TRBD1 (5 bases). The CDR3 is CASSLMQGATNEKLFF. CDR3 coding DNA: TGTGCCAGCAGCTTAATGCAGGGTGCAACTAATGAAAAACTGTTTTTT.